Sequencing of this T cell receptor (beta chain) was carried out in a study of shared clonotypes between healthy human individuals. The CDR3 consists of 16 residues. Germline CDR1 SGHNT, CDR2 YYREEE (reference sequence). The V and J ends lost 3 bases and 3 bases, in that order; junction bases with no gene match: 11. Measured with immunoSEQ multiplex PCR; TCRdb has only the in-frame clones, and not every one. Here the sample spans some 2.1 million clones, roughly 94% being singletons. The origin of this receptor is a young man in good health. Material: naive CD4+ T cells sorted from blood. Subset described: CD45RA+ positively selected. The chain uses TRBV5-4 and TRBJ2-7, with 8 bases that match TRBD1. In nucleotides, the CDR3 is TGTGCCAGCAGCTCACATGAGCAGGGGGCGAGCTACGAGCAGTACTTC. Protein product: CASSSHEQGASYEQYF.